This T cell receptor (beta chain) was captured by sequencing in a study of cytotoxic CD8 clonotypes in ibrutinib-treated CLL. Profiling relied on immunoSEQ multiplex PCR, and the TCRdb table lists in-frame clones only, not all of them. The sample includes 140,000 or so clones, 79% of them seen just once. The V end lost 6 bases, the J end lost 1 base, and 12 bases lay between the germline ends. This CDR3 has 14 amino acids. CDR1 and CDR2 (germline): SNHLY, FYNNEI. This sequence originates from a human donor with chronic lymphocytic leukemia. Sequenced material: PBMCs, taken after 12 months of ibrutinib treatment. The V call is TRBV2, the J call TRBJ2-5; tentative D call: TRBD1 (6 bases). The CDR3 DNA is TGTGCCAGCAGCATACGGACAGCCCAAGAGACCCAGTACTTC. This translates into CASSIRTAQETQYF.